The entry that follows covers one T cell receptor beta chain sequence. What it binds is not known. This sample was included in a study of T cell repertoires in cytomegalovirus infection. Study background: Recently identified HLA-C-restricted CMV epitopes and well-studied HLA-B-restricted CMV epitopes were used by the study. Matching HLA type and CMV infection were both indicated by public TCR beta signatures. Broader study findings: HLA-C-restricted CMV clonotypes gave the most frequent clonotype in two of eight donors.

V was pared by 0 bases and J by 8 bases, with 13 bases between. From germline, CDR1 is DFQATT and CDR2 SNEGSKA (reference sequence). The CDR3 spans 13 residues. Each CDR3 protein is one row after TCRdb ran MiXCR on the reads. The sample records around 430,000 distinct CDR3 sequences, about 44% being singletons. This chain joins TRBV20-1 and TRBJ1-2; TRBD1 might be the D (5 bases). This receptor was obtained from a human donor in good health (CMV status not recorded). Some clones in this sample may be carry-over from other donors' samples. The material was cultured PBMCs, obtained from culture after CMV antigen stimulation. CDR3 nucleotide sequence: TGCAGTGCTAGAGATTGGGGGGTTCGAGGCTACACCTTC. Protein: CSARDWGVRGYTF.